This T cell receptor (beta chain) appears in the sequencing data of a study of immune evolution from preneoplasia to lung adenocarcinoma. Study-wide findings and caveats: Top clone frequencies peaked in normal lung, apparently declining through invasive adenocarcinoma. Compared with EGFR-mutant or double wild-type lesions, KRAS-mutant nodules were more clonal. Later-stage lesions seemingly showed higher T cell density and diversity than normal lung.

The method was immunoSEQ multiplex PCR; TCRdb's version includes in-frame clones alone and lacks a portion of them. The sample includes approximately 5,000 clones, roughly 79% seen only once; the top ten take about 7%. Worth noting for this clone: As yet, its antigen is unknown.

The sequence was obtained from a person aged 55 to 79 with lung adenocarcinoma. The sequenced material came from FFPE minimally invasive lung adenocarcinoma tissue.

The CDR3 loop reads CASSLGELRGALGANVLTF. The CDR3 DNA reads as TGTGCCAGCAGCTTGGGTGAGCTTCGGGGGGCGCTCGGGGCCAACGTCCTGACTTTC. The chain recombines TRBV5-6 with TRBJ2-6; D may be TRBD2 (7 bases). The CDR3 totals 19 residues. Trimming took 0 bases from V and 4 from J, leaving 20 bases between them. Germline V gene lookup returns CDR1 SGHDT and CDR2 YYEEEE.